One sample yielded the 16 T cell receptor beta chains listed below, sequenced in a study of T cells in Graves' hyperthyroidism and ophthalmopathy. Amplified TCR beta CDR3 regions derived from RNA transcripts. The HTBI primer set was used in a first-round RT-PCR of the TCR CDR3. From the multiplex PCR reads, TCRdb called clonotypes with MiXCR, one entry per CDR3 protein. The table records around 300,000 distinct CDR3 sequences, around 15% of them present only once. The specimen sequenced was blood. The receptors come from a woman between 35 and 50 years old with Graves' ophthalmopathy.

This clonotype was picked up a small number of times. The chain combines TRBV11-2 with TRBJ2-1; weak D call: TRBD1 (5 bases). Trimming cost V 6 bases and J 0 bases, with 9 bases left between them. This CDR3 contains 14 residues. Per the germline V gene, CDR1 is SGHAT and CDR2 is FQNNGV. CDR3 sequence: CASRRQNSYNEQFF. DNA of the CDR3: TGTGCCAGCAGGCGACAGAACTCCTACAATGAGCAGTTCTTC.

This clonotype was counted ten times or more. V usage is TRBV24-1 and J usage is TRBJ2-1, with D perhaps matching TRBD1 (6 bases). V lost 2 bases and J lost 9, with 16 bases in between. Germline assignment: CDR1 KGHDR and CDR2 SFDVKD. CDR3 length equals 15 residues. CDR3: CATSDSDPGVGEQFF. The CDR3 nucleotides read TGTGCCACCAGTGATTCCGACCCAGGGGTGGGTGAGCAGTTCTTC.

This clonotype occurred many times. The CDR3 is CSANPVDRGGVQPQHF. The CDR3 bases are TGCAGTGCTAACCCCGTGGACAGGGGAGGTGTTCAGCCCCAGCATTTT. The chain recombines TRBV20-1 with TRBJ1-5; 9 nucleotides align to TRBD1. V shed 4 bases and J 6 bases; nucleotides not matched to a gene: 13. There are 16 residues in the CDR3. Germline V gives CDR1 DFQATT, CDR2 SNEGSKA (reference sequence).

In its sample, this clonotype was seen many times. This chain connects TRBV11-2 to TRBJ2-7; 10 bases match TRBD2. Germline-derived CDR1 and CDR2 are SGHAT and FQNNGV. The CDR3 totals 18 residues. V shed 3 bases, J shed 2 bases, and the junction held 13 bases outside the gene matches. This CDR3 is CASSFRSSGSKWTYEQYF. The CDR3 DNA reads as TGTGCCAGCAGCTTCAGGTCTAGCGGGAGCAAGTGGACCTACGAGCAGTACTTC.

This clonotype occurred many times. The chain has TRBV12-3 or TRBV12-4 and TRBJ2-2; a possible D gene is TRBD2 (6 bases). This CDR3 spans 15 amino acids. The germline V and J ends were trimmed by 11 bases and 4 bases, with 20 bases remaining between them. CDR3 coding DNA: TGTGCCGGAAGTTTCCGGGAGTCGGGCACCGGGGAGCTGTTTTTT. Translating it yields CAGSFRESGTGELFF.

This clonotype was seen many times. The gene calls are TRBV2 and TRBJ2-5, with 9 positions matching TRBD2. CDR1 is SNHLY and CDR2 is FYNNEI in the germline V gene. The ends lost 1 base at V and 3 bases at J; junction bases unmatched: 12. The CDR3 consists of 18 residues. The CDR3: CASSEEPLAGDLKETQYF. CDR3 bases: TGTGCCAGCAGTGAAGAGCCCTTAGCGGGAGACTTGAAAGAGACCCAGTACTTC.

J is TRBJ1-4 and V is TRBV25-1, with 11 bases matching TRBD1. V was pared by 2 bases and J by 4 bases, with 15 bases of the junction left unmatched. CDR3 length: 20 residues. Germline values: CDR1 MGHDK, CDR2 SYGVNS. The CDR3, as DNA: TGTGCCAGCAGTGAAGGCCGACGGACAGGGGGCCGTGGAGGTAATGAAAAACTGTTTTTT. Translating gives CASSEGRRTGGRGGNEKLFF.

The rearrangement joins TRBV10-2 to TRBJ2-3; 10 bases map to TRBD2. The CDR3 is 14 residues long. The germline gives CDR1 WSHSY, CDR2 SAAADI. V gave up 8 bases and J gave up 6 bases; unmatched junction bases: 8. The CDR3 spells CASSLAGVWDTQYF. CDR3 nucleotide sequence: TGCGCCAGCTCGCTAGCGGGAGTTTGGGATACGCAGTATTTT.

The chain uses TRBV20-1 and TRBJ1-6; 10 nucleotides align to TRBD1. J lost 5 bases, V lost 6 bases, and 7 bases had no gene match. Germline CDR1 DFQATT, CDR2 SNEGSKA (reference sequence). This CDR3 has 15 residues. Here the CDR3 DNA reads TGCAGTGCAGATCCCGGACAGGGGGATAATTCACCCCTCCACTTT. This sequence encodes CSADPGQGDNSPLHF.

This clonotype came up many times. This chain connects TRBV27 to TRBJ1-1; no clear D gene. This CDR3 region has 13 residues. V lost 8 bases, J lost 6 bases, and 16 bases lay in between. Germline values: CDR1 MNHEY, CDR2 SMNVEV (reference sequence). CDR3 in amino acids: CASRLGLSAEAFF. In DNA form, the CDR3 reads TGTGCCAGCCGGTTGGGGTTAAGCGCTGAAGCTTTCTTT.

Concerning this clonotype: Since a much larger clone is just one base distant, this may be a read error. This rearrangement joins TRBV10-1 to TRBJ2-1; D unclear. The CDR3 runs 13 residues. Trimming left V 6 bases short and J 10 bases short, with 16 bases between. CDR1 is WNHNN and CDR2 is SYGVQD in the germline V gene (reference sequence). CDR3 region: CASRGLRSREQFF. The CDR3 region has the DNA TGCGCCAGCAGGGGCTTGCGTAGCCGGGAGCAGTTCTTC.

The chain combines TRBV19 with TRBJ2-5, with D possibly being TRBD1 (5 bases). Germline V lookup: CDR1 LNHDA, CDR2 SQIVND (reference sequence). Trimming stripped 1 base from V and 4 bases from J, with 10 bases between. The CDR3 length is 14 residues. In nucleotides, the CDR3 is TGTGCCAGTAGTATAGGGGCGCAGGGAGAGACCCAGTACTTC. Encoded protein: CASSIGAQGETQYF.

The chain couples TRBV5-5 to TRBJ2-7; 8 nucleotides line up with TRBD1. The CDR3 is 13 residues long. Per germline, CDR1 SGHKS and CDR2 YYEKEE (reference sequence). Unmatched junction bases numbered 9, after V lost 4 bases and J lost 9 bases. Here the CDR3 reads CASSPGQGAVQYF. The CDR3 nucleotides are TGTGCCAGCAGCCCGGGGCAGGGGGCGGTGCAGTACTTC.

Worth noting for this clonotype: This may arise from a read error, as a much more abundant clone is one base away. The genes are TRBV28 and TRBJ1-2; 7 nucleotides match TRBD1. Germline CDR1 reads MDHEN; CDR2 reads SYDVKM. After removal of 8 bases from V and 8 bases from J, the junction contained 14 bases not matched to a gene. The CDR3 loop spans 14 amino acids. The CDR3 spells CASGARGFSAGYTF. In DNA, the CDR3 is TGTGCCAGCGGTGCCAGGGGGTTCAGTGCCGGCTACACCTTC.

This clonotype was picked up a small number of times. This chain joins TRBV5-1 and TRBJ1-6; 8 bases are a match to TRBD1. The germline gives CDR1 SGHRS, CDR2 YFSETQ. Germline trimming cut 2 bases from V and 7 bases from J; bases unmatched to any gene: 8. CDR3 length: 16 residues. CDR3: CASSLLFRDRNSPLHF. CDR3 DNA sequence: TGCGCCAGCAGCTTACTTTTCCGGGACAGGAATTCACCCCTCCACTTT. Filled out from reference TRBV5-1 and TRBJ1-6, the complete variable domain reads KAGVTQTPRYLIKTRGQQVTLSCSPISGHRSVSWYQQTPGQGLQFLFEYFSETQRNKGNFPGRFSGRQFSNSRSEMNVSTLELGDSALYLCASSLLFRDRNSPLHFGNGTRLTVT.

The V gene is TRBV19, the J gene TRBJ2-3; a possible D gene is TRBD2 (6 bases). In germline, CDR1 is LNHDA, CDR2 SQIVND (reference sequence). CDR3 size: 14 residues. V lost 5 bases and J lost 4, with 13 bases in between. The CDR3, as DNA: TGTGCCAGTAGTCGTGGGGGGTTCCCAGATACGCAGTATTTT. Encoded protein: CASSRGGFPDTQYF.